This T cell receptor (beta chain) appears in the sequencing data of a study of technical replicates of blood from a few donors. Some clones are missing from TCRdb's copy, which holds only in-frame ones; the method was immunoSEQ multiplex PCR. This table has about 78,000 clones, approximately 93% appearing once. The CDR3 length is 14 residues. The germline V gene has CDR1 SGHVS and CDR2 FQNEAQ. The V and J ends lost 4 bases and 4 bases, in that order; junction bases with no gene match: 6. The TCR sequence derives from a human donor in good health. This rearrangement joins TRBV7-8 to TRBJ1-1, with 7 bases lining up with TRBD1. Sample: T cells isolated from PBMCs. CDR3 residues: CASSYRGSGTEAFF. The CDR3 DNA reads TGTGCCAGCAGCTACAGGGGATCGGGCACTGAAGCTTTCTTT.